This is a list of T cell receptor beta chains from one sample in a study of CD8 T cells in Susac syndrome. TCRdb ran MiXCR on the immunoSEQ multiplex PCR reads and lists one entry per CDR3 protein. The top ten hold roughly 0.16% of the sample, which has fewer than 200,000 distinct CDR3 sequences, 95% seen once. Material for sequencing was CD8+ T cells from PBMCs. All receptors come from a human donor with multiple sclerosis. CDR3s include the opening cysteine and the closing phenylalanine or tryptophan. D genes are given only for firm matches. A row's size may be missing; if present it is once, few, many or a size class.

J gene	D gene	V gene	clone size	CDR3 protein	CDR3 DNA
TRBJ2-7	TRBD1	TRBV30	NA	CAWTWGTENLYEQYF	TGTGCCTGGACTTGGGGGACAGAAAACCTCTACGAGCAGTACTTC
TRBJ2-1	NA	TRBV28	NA	CASSPWRDSDNEQFF	TGTGCCAGCAGTCCTTGGAGGGACAGTGACAATGAGCAGTTCTTC
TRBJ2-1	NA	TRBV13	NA	CASSFSSGGFYNEQFF	TGTGCCAGCAGCTTTTCCTCGGGGGGCTTCTACAATGAGCAGTTCTTC
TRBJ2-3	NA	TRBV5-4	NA	CASSLNTDTQYF	TGTGCCAGCAGCTTGAATACAGATACGCAGTATTTT
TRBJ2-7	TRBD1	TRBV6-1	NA	CASSEGTGLTYEQYF	TGTGCCAGCAGCGAAGGGACAGGGCTCACCTACGAGCAGTACTTC
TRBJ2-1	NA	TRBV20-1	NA	CSVREIGNEQFF	TGCAGTGTTCGGGAGATTGGGAATGAGCAGTTCTTC
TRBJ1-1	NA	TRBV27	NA	CASRLWGENTEAFF	TGTGCCAGCAGGCTCTGGGGGGAGAACACTGAAGCTTTCTTT
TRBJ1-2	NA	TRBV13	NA	CASSLGGVEDGYTF	TGTGCCAGCAGCTTAGGAGGGGTAGAGGATGGCTACACCTTC
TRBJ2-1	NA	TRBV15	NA	CATSRASGSLNEQFF	TGTGCCACCAGCAGAGCGAGTGGCAGTCTCAATGAGCAGTTCTTC
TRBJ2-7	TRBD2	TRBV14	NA	CASSQGLAGGSYEQYF	TGTGCCAGCAGCCAAGGACTAGCGGGAGGATCCTACGAGCAGTACTTC
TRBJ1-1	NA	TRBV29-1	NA	CSVSTEAFF	TGCAGCGTTAGCACTGAAGCTTTCTTT
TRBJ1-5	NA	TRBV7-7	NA	CASSPGHLCNQPQHF	TGTGCTAGCAGCCCAGGACATCTTTGCAATCAGCCCCAGCATTTT
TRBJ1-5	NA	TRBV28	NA	CASTSEGIDQPQHF	TGTGCCAGCACCTCGGAGGGGATAGATCAGCCCCAGCATTTT
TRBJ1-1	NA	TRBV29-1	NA	CSVELEDTEAFF	TGCAGCGTTGAATTAGAAGACACTGAAGCTTTCTTT
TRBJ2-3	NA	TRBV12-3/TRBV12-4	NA	CASSLWKPDTDTQYF	TGTGCCAGCAGTTTGTGGAAACCTGACACAGATACGCAGTATTTT
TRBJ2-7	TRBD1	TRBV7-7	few	CASSLGTGASYEQYF	TGTGCTAGCAGCTTAGGGACAGGGGCCTCCTACGAGCAGTACTTC
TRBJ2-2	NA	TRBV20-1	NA	CSARDLLESGELFF	TGCAGTGCTAGAGACCTCCTCGAGTCCGGGGAGCTGTTTTTT